This TCR beta chain was obtained from a study of control samples from healthy donors and cancer patients. The CDR3 length is 14 residues. V gave up 0 bases and J gave up 7 bases, with 9 bases separating them. Germline lookup yields CDR1 LGHDT and CDR2 YNNKEL (reference sequence). Libraries were prepared by immunoSEQ multiplex PCR; TCRdb keeps only in-frame clonotypes and omits some of them. Altogether approximately 100,000 clones are present, around 80% being singletons, with the ten largest covering approximately 2%. The chain combines TRBV3-1 (or the pseudogene TRBV3-2) with TRBJ2-2, with D unresolved. The clonotype was recovered from a man between 60 and 75 years old in good health. Sequencing was done on a sample of blood. CDR3 protein: CASSQEGIGGELFF. In nucleotides, the CDR3 is TGTGCCAGCAGCCAAGAAGGGATCGGCGGGGAGCTGTTTTTT.